A selection of T cell receptor beta chains follows, all from one sample in a study of T cells in Graves' hyperthyroidism and ophthalmopathy. TCRdb re-called the multiplex PCR reads through MiXCR, storing one row per CDR3 protein. The table shows a few hundred thousand distinct CDR3 sequences, with roughly a sixth occurring only once. Sequencing was performed on blood. Source of these receptors: a woman in her forties with Graves' ophthalmopathy. Both conserved end residues are part of each CDR3. A D gene is named only where the DNA matches it firmly. For some rows the clone size is stated as once, few or many, or as a class when expanded; others skip it.

many	TRBD2	TRBV7-8	TRBJ2-5	CASSFRDSGGFETQYF	TGTGCCAGCAGCTTTAGGGATAGCGGGGGTTTCGAGACCCAGTACTTC
NA	NA	TRBV5-6	TRBJ1-6	CASSPGGGGNSPLHF	TGTGCCAGCAGCCCCGGGGGGGGGGGGAATTCACCCCTCCACTTT
NA	TRBD2	TRBV7-9	TRBJ2-7	CASSWGGSLDEQYF	TGTGCCAGCAGCTGGGGGGGGTCATTGGACGAGCAGTACTTC
many	NA	TRBV12-3/TRBV12-4	TRBJ2-3	CASSFGSWLQSTDTQYF	TGTGCCAGCAGTTTCGGGTCGTGGTTACAATCCACAGATACGCAGTATTTT
few	NA	TRBV19	TRBJ2-2	CASKVGTNTGELFF	TGTGCCAGCAAAGTTGGGACTAACACCGGGGAGCTGTTTTTT
many	TRBD2	TRBV5-1	TRBJ2-1	CASSLPAEAGVRSSYNEQFF	TGCGCCAGCAGCTTGCCCGCAGAAGCGGGAGTTCGGAGCTCCTACAATGAGCAGTTCTTC
many	TRBD2	TRBV11-2	TRBJ2-1	CASSKLAGGDNEQFF	TGTGCCAGCAGCAAACTAGCGGGGGGAGACAATGAGCAGTTCTTC
NA	TRBD1	TRBV7-2	TRBJ1-2	CASSFRGQPHYGYTF	TGTGCCAGCAGCTTCAGGGGACAGCCGCACTATGGCTACACCTTC
many	NA	TRBV18	TRBJ2-1	CASSPDTAWFNEQFF	TGTGCCAGCTCACCAGATACGGCCTGGTTCAATGAGCAGTTCTTC
many	TRBD1	TRBV18	TRBJ2-1	CASSQGAGNEQFF	TGTGCCAGCTCACAGGGGGCTGGGAATGAGCAGTTCTTC
few	TRBD2	TRBV6-1	TRBJ2-2	CASSTGRGTGELFF	TGTGCCAGCAGCACCGGGAGGGGCACCGGGGAGCTGTTTTTT
few	NA	TRBV4-1	TRBJ2-3	CASSQAWVGDTQYF	TGCGCCAGCAGCCAAGCTTGGGTTGGAGATACGCAGTATTTT
few	NA	TRBV7-9	TRBJ2-1	CASSLDPGDEQFF	TGTGCCAGCAGCTTAGACCCGGGAGATGAGCAGTTCTTC
many	NA	TRBV9	TRBJ1-4	CASSVVVTPVNEKLFF	TGTGCCAGCAGCGTAGTAGTAACGCCGGTAAATGAAAAACTGTTTTTT
many	NA	TRBV7-8	TRBJ2-7	CASSSREGGEQYF	TGTGCCAGCAGCTCTAGGGAAGGGGGCGAGCAGTACTTC
NA	NA	TRBV28	TRBJ2-5	CASSPRLGPETQYF	TGTGCCAGCAGTCCGCGACTGGGGCCGGAGACCCAGTACTTC
few	NA	TRBV13	TRBJ2-5	CASSLGQTQYF	TGTGCCAGCAGCTTAGGCCAGACCCAGTACTTC
NA	TRBD2	TRBV5-1	TRBJ2-5	CASSSGLAGTETQYF	TGCGCCAGCAGCTCGGGACTAGCGGGAACAGAGACCCAGTACTTC
many	NA	TRBV28	TRBJ2-5	CASSSPGRQETQYF	TGTGCCAGCAGTTCCCCCGGCAGGCAAGAGACCCAGTACTTC
many	TRBD1	TRBV12-3/TRBV12-4	TRBJ2-3	CASTPGTGGRSDTQYF	TGTGCCAGCACTCCCGGGACAGGGGGACGGTCAGATACGCAGTATTTT